This entry features one TCR beta chain sequence. Its antigen is undetermined. The data derive from a study of Ad26.COV2.S vaccination and SARS-CoV-2 variants. The CDR3 runs to 14 residues. V shed 5 bases and J shed 1 base, with 10 bases lying between them. Germline V gene lookup returns CDR1 SGHNT and CDR2 YENEEA. The treatment is: roughly 18 received Ad26.COV2.S at low or high dose, single or two shots; roughly five received placebo; per-sample allocation not given. On day 63 after the first injection, vaccine and placebo recipients gave samples. An Ad26 vector carrying the Wuhan-strain SARS-CoV-2 spike served as the vaccine. Method: immunoSEQ multiplex PCR; TCRdb's copy keeps in-frame clones and lacks some. The table lists about 680,000 clones, around 89% of them singletons. Findings and limits, study-wide: The analyses of TCR breadth and depth may have understated the size of total T cell responses.

This chain uses TRBV11-3 with TRBJ2-3, with D uncertain. Sample: peripheral blood, taken in a trial of Ad26.COV2.S vaccine versus placebo. This clonotype was sampled from a person between 18 and 59 years old who received the Ad26.COV2.S COVID-19 vaccine or a placebo. The CDR3: CASSRTAGTDTQYF. In nucleotides, the CDR3 is TGTGCCAGCAGCCGCACCGCGGGCACAGATACGCAGTATTTT.